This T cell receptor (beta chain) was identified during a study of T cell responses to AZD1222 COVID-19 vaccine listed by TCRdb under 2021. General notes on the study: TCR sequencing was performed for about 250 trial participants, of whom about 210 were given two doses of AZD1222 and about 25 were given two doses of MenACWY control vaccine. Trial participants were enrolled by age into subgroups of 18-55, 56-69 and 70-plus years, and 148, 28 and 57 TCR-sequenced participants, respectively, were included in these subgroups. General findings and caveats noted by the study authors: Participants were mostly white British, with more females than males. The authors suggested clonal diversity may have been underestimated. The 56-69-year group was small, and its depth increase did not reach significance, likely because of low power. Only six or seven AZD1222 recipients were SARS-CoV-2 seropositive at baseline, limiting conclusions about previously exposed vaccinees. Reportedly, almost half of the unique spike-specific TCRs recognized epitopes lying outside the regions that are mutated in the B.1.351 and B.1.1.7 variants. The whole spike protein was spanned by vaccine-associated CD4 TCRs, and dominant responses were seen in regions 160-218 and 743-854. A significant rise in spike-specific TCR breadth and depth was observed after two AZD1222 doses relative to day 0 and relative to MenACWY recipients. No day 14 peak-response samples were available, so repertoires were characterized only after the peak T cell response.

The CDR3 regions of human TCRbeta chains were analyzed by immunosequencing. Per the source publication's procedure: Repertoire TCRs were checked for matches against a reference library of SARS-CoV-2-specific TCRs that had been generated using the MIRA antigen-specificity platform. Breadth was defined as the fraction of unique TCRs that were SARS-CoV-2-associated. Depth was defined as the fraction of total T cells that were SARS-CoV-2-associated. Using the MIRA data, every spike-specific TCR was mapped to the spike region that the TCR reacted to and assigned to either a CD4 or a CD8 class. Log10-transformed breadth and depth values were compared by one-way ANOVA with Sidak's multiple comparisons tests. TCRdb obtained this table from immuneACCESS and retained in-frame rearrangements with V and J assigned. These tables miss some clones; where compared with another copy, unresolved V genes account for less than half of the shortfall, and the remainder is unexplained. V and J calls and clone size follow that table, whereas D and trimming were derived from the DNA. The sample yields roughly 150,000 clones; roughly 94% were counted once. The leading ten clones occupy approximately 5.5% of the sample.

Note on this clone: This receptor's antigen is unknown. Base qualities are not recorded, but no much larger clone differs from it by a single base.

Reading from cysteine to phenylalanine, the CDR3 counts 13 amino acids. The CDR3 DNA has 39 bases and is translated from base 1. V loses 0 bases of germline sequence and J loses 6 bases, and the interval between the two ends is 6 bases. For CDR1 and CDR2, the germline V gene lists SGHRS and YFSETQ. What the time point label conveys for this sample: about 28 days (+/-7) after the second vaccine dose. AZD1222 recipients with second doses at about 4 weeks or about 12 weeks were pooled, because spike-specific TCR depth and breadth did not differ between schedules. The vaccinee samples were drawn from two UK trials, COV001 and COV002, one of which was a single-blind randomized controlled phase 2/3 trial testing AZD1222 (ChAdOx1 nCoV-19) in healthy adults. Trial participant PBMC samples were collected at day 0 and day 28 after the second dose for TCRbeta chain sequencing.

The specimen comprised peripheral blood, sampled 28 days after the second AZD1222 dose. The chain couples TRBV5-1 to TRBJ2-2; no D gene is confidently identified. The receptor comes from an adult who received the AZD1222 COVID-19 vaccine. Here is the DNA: TGCGCCAGCAGCTTGGTGTCAGCCGGGGAGCTGTTTTTT. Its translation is CASSLVSAGELFF. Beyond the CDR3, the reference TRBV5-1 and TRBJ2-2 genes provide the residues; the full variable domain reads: KAGVTQTPRYLIKTRGQQVTLSCSPISGHRSVSWYQQTPGQGLQFLFEYFSETQRNKGNFPGRFSGRQFSNSRSEMNVSTLELGDSALYLCASSLVSAGELFFGEGSRLTVL.